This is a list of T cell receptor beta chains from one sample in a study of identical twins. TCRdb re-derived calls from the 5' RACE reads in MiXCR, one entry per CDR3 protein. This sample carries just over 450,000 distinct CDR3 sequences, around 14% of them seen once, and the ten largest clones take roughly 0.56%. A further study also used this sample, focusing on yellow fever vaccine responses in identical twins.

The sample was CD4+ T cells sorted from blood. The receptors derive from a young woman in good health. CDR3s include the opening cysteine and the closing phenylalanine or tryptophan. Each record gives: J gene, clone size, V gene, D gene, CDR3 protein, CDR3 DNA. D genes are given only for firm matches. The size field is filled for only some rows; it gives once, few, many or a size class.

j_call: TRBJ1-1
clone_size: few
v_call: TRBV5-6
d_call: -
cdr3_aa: CASSFPGLQNTEAFF
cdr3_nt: TGTGCCAGCAGCTTCCCGGGTCTTCAGAACACTGAAGCTTTCTTT

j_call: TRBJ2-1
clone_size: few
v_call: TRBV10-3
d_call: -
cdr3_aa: CAISESRLAPTYNEQFF
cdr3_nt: TGTGCCATCAGTGAGAGCCGGCTAGCTCCCACGTACAATGAGCAGTTCTTC

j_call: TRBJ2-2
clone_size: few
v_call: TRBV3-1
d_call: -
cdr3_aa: CASSSATGNTGELFF
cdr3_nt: TGTGCCAGCAGTTCAGCAACAGGGAACACCGGGGAGCTGTTTTTT

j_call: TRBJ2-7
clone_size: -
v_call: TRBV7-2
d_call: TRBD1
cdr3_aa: CASSPRRQGLRTYEQYF
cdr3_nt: TGTGCCAGCAGCCCCAGACGACAGGGTTTAAGGACCTACGAGCAGTACTTC

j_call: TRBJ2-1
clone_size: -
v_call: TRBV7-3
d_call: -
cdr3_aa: CASSLKSSSYNEQFF
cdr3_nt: TGTGCCAGCAGCTTGAAGAGCAGCTCCTACAATGAGCAGTTCTTC

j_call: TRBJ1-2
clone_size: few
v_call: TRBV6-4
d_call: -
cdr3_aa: CASSEGFNYGYTF
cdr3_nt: TGTGCCAGCAGTGAAGGGTTTAACTATGGCTACACCTTC

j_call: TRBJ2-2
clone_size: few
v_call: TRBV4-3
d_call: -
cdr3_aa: CASSPQDLFRELFF
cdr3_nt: TGCGCCAGCAGCCCCCAGGACTTGTTCCGGGAGCTGTTTTTT

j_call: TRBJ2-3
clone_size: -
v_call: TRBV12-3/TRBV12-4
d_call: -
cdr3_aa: CASSPPLKTDTQYF
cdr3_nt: TGTGCCAGCAGCCCCCCGCTTAAGACAGATACGCAGTATTTT

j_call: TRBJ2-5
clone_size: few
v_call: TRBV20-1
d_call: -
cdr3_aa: CSALKQEYQETQYF
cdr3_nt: TGCAGTGCGCTTAAGCAGGAGTACCAAGAGACCCAGTACTTC

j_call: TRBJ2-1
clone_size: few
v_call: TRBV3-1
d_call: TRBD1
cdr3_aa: CASSQARTGFYNEQFF
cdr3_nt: TGTGCCAGCAGCCAAGCTAGGACAGGGTTCTACAATGAGCAGTTCTTC

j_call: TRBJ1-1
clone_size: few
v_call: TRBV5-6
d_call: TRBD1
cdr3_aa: CASSLESRGRPEAFF
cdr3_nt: TGTGCCAGCAGCTTGGAAAGTAGGGGGCGCCCTGAAGCTTTCTTT

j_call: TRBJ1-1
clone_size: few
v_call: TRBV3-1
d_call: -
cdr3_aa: CASSQAGRPEAFF
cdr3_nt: TGTGCCAGCAGCCAAGCGGGCAGGCCCGAAGCTTTCTTT

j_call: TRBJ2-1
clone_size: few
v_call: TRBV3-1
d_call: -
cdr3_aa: CASSQDRQGYNEQFF
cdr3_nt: TGTGCCAGCAGCCAAGACAGGCAAGGGTACAATGAGCAGTTCTTC

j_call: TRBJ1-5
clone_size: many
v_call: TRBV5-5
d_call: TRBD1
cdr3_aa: CASSTTGASNQPQHF
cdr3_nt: TGTGCCAGCAGCACCACAGGGGCGAGCAATCAGCCCCAGCATTTT

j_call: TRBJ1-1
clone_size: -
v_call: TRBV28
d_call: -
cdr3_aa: CASSTRPSGTEAFF
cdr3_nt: TGTGCCAGCAGCACCAGGCCGTCCGGGACTGAAGCTTTCTTT